The 31 T cell receptor beta chains below were found in one sample sequenced in a study of blood T cells in healthy people across ages. PCR was performed a second time for about 7 to 12 cycles using a sample-barcoded 5' primer and a J-beta primer mix. TCRdb analysed the 5' RACE reads with MiXCR anew, one entry per CDR3 protein. The sample consists of some 1.5 million distinct CDR3 sequences, over 25% of them appearing once. Input material: blood. These receptors originate from a woman under 40 in good health.

This clonotype has just one count. This rearrangement joins TRBV20-1 to TRBJ2-1, with D perhaps TRBD2 (6 bases). The CDR3 runs 15 residues. Per the germline V gene, CDR1 is DFQATT and CDR2 is SNEGSKA (reference sequence). Trimming left V 6 bases short and J 6 bases short, with 21 bases between. The CDR3 DNA follows: TGCAGTGCGCCCAGTCGGGACGGGAGCGTCAATGAGCAGTTCTTC. It encodes CSAPSRDGSVNEQFF.

The chain has TRBV14 and TRBJ2-1, with 8 bases matching TRBD2. CDR1 and CDR2 (germline): SGHDN, FVKESK. This CDR3 region has 16 residues. Trimming took 0 bases from V and 5 from J; bases not matched to a gene: 6. In DNA form, the CDR3 reads TGTGCCAGCAGCCAAGAACAGCGGGAGAGGCACAATGAGCAGTTCTTC. Protein: CASSQEQRERHNEQFF.

The chain combines TRBV6-2 or TRBV6-3 with TRBJ1-6, with D perhaps TRBD1 (6 bases). The V end lost 5 bases, the J end lost 6 bases, and 11 bases lay between the germline ends. CDR1 is MNHEY, CDR2 SVGEGT, per germline. This CDR3 has 14 amino acids. The DNA of the CDR3 is TGTGCCAGCAGTCCGCACAGGGCTAATTCACCCCTCCACTTT. This translates into CASSPHRANSPLHF.

This chain uses TRBV21-1 with TRBJ2-1; TRBD1 reflects the table's D call only, with no check against the DNA. TRBV21-1 is a pseudogene locus. The CDR3 is made up of 17 amino acids. CDR3 region: CASSKEGAWSGYNEQFF. CDR3 sequence (DNA): TGTGCCAGCAGCAAGGAGGGGGCTTGGAGCGGTTACAATGAGCAGTTCTTC.

In its sample, this clonotype was seen a few times. The genes are TRBV11-2 and TRBJ2-6; no clear D. The CDR3 totals 16 residues. Germline assignment: CDR1 SGHAT and CDR2 FQNNGV. Trimming removed 5 bases from V and 0 bases from J, with 11 bases in between. CDR3 coding DNA: TGTGCCAGCAGCCACGCCGTCGGCTCTGGGGCCAACGTCCTGACTTTC. As protein: CASSHAVGSGANVLTF.

This chain joins TRBV10-2 and TRBJ2-1; D is unclear. The CDR3 runs to 17 residues. The germline gives CDR1 WSHSY, CDR2 SAAADI. With 2 bases removed from V and 0 bases from J, the gap between germline ends came to 14 bases. For the CDR3, the DNA is TGCGCCAGCAGTGAGACCGGCGGCACTTCCTCCTACAATGAGCAGTTCTTC. Amino acid sequence: CASSETGGTSSYNEQFF.

In its sample, this clonotype was seen a few times. The chain is built from TRBV11-2 and TRBJ2-3, with 9 bases identical to TRBD2. Germline values: CDR1 SGHAT, CDR2 FQNNGV. With V trimmed by 1 base and J by 1 base, 6 bases remained unmatched. This CDR3 comprises 17 residues. CDR3 region: CASSLVIAGGGTDTQYF. The CDR3 region has the DNA TGTGCCAGCAGCTTAGTAATCGCGGGGGGGGGCACAGATACGCAGTATTTT.

The table lists this clonotype with a few counts. At one of its ends the junction is not consistent with the germline gene, which may arise from a read error. V is TRBV4-1 and J is TRBJ1-3, with D perhaps matching TRBD1 (6 bases). The CDR3 totals 16 residues. Germline V gives CDR1 MGHRA, CDR2 YSYEKL. Written as DNA, the CDR3 is TGCGCCGGCAGCCAAGATCCGGCAGGGGCGAGAAACACCATATATTTT. It codes for CAGSQDPAGARNTIYF.

In its sample, this clonotype was seen many times. This chain links TRBV4-1 with TRBJ2-1; no clear D. Trimming pared 5 bases from V and 10 bases from J, leaving 15 bases between. The CDR3 is 13 residues long. In germline, CDR1 is MGHRA, CDR2 YSYEKL. For the CDR3, the DNA is TGCGCCAGCAGCACATCGGTATCAGTGGAGCAGTTCTTC. Encoded protein: CASSTSVSVEQFF.

A remark on this clonotype: A junction end diverges from the germline sequence, so it may reflect a read error. V and J are TRBV5-1 and TRBJ1-1, with D unresolved. The CDR3 loop spans 14 amino acids. Per the germline V gene, CDR1 is SGHRS and CDR2 is YFSETQ. CDR3 amino acids: CASSFRARNTEAFF. CDR3 in DNA: TGCGCTAGCAGCTTTCGGGCGAGGAACACTGAAGCTTTCTTT. The full variable domain, in which reference TRBV5-1 and TRBJ1-1 provide the parts outside the CDR3, is KAGVTQTPRYLIKTRGQQVTLSCSPISGHRSVSWYQQTPGQGLQFLFEYFSETQRNKGNFPGRFSGRQFSNSRSEMNVSTLELGDSALYLCASSFRARNTEAFFGQGTRLTVV.

This clonotype has a handful of counts. This chain connects TRBV11-2 to TRBJ2-2; D not certain. Per the germline V gene, CDR1 is SGHAT and CDR2 is FQNNGV. CDR3 length equals 15 residues. V dropped 1 base and J dropped 6 bases, with 12 bases sitting between them. The CDR3 coding sequence is TGTGCCAGCAGCTTAGGTTCAGGCCATTCCGGGGAGCTGTTTTTT. Its protein product is CASSLGSGHSGELFF. Combining the CDR3 with reference TRBV11-2 and TRBJ2-2 gives the whole variable domain EAGVAQSPRYKIIEKRQSVAFWCNPISGHATLYWYQQILGQGPKLLIQFQNNGVVDDSQLPKDRFSAERLKGVDSTLKIQPAKLEDSAVYLCASSLGSGHSGELFFGEGSRLTVL.

As DNA, the CDR3 is TGCGCCAGCAGCTTTGGCCGACAGTTGAGCTCCTACGAGCAGTACTTC. This encodes CASSFGRQLSSYEQYF. The chain carries TRBV5-1 and TRBJ2-7; D is possibly TRBD1 (5 bases). The CDR3 is made up of 16 amino acids. The V end lost 2 bases, the J end lost 0 bases, and 15 bases lay between the germline ends. Germline V gene lookup returns CDR1 SGHRS and CDR2 YFSETQ. The full variable domain, in which reference TRBV5-1 and TRBJ2-7 provide the parts outside the CDR3, is KAGVTQTPRYLIKTRGQQVTLSCSPISGHRSVSWYQQTPGQGLQFLFEYFSETQRNKGNFPGRFSGRQFSNSRSEMNVSTLELGDSALYLCASSFGRQLSSYEQYFGPGTRLTVT.

V usage is TRBV29-1 and J usage is TRBJ1-2; D is undetermined. The V and J ends lost 7 bases and 6 bases respectively, with 12 bases between them. CDR3 length: 11 residues. The germline V gene has CDR1 SQVTM and CDR2 ANQGSEA. This CDR3 is CSALDSNGYTF. In nucleotides, the CDR3 is TGCAGCGCCCTGGACTCGAATGGCTACACCTTC.

This clonotype has just a few counts. At one of its ends the junction is not consistent with the germline gene, which may arise from a read error. The V and J genes are TRBV7-2 and TRBJ1-5, with D maybe TRBD1 (6 bases). This CDR3 has 15 residues. The germline V gene encodes CDR1 SGHTA and CDR2 FQGNSA. Here the CDR3 reads CASSFLGGFNLPQHF. CDR3 DNA: TGTGCCAGCAGCTTTTTAGGGGGGTTCAATCTGCCCCAGCATTTT.

This clonotype occurred a few times. This chain connects TRBV9 to TRBJ2-1; D is ambiguous. Deletions cut 1 base from V and 6 bases from J, with 5 bases between. Looked up from germline, CDR1 is SGDLS and CDR2 is YYNGEE. The CDR3 sequence is 12 residues long. CDR3 coding DNA: TGTGCCAGCAGCGTACAGAGCAATGAGCAGTTCTTC. Residues: CASSVQSNEQFF.

This clonotype was found many times. The V call is TRBV9, the J call TRBJ1-2; D ambiguous. V gave up 6 bases and J gave up 2 bases, with 11 bases separating them. This CDR3 is 13 amino acids long. CDR1 SGDLS and CDR2 YYNGEE come from the germline V gene. The CDR3 spells CASNPGANYGYTF. CDR3 bases: TGTGCCAGCAATCCGGGTGCCAACTATGGCTACACCTTC. Combining the CDR3 with reference TRBV9 and TRBJ1-2 gives the whole variable domain DSGVTQTPKHLITATGQRVTLRCSPRSGDLSVYWYQQSLDQGLQFLIQYYNGEERAKGNILERFSAQQFPDLHSELNLSSLELGDSALYFCASNPGANYGYTFGSGTRLTVV.

The rearrangement uses TRBV6-5 and TRBJ2-3; D not certain. Germline V gives CDR1 MNHEY, CDR2 SVGAGI. With 8 bases removed from V and 0 bases from J, the gap between germline ends came to 12 bases. This CDR3 comprises 14 residues. The CDR3 region is CASRFGGSTDTQYF. The CDR3 DNA reads TGTGCCAGCCGCTTTGGCGGCAGCACAGATACGCAGTATTTT.

Worth noting for this clonotype: Mismatch with germline at one junction end may stem from a read error. The chain carries TRBV12-3 or TRBV12-4 and TRBJ1-2, with D unclear. This CDR3 comprises 16 residues. Here the CDR3 reads CASSHSIGPANYGYTF. CDR3 DNA: TGTGCCAGCAGTCACAGTATAGGGCCAGCTAACTATGGCTACACTTTC.

J is TRBJ2-1 and V is TRBV20-1; D call uncertain. CDR3 size: 13 residues. The V and J ends lost 4 bases and 10 bases respectively, with 17 bases between them. CDR1 DFQATT and CDR2 SNEGSKA come from the germline V gene (reference sequence). The CDR3: CSAKDPRTREQFF. The CDR3 bases are TGCAGTGCTAAGGACCCGCGTACACGGGAGCAGTTCTTC.

This clonotype occurred a few times. The rearrangement joins TRBV5-5 to TRBJ2-5; tentative D call: TRBD1 (6 bases). CDR3 length: 15 residues. Germline V gene lookup returns CDR1 SGHKS and CDR2 YYEKEE (reference sequence). V lost 2 bases to trimming and J lost 1 base, with 12 bases between them. The CDR3 sequence is CASSFRTVTQETQYF. The CDR3 DNA is TGTGCCAGCAGCTTTAGGACAGTTACCCAAGAGACCCAGTACTTC.

Ten or more counts support this clonotype. The chain uses TRBV13 and TRBJ2-7; a weak D match, TRBD2 (6 bases). With 5 bases removed from V and 4 bases from J, the gap between germline ends came to 9 bases. In germline, CDR1 is PRHDT, CDR2 FYEKMQ (reference sequence). This CDR3 contains 12 residues. Here the CDR3 reads CASSRRGYEQYF. The CDR3 coding sequence is TGTGCCAGCAGCAGGAGGGGTTACGAGCAGTACTTC.

This clonotype has just a few counts. This chain connects TRBV5-4 to TRBJ1-4, with a weak D call TRBD1 (6 bases). The ends were cut back, 4 bases at V and 0 bases at J, with 13 bases in the middle. The CDR3 is made up of 16 amino acids. CDR1 and CDR2 (germline): SGHNT, YYREEE (reference sequence). The CDR3 DNA follows: TGTGCCAGCAGCCGGATGGGGGCAGCAACTAATGAAAAACTGTTTTTT. Translating gives CASSRMGAATNEKLFF.

Only one count was recorded for this clonotype. This sequence joins TRBV4-1 and TRBJ2-3; a possible D gene is TRBD2 (6 bases). Per the germline V gene, CDR1 is MGHRA and CDR2 is YSYEKL. Trimming took 0 bases from V and 2 from J, leaving 12 bases between them. This CDR3 is built from 16 residues. CDR3 nucleotides: TGCGCCAGCAGCCAAGAACCGGGGGAATACACAGATACGCAGTATTTT. Translation: CASSQEPGEYTDTQYF.

The chain combines TRBV6-6 with TRBJ1-6; no firm D call. The CDR3 covers 15 residues. Germline CDR1 MNHNY, CDR2 SVGAGI (reference sequence). Deletions cut 2 bases from V and 9 bases from J, with 14 bases between. The CDR3 sequence is CASSYTEMDFSPLHF. The CDR3, as DNA: TGTGCCAGCAGTTACACGGAAATGGATTTTTCACCCCTCCACTTT.

This clonotype was seen at least ten times. This chain uses TRBV7-2 with TRBJ2-1, with D unclear. CDR3 size: 15 residues. The germline V and J ends were trimmed by 1 base and 5 bases, with 12 bases remaining between them. CDR1 SGHTA and CDR2 FQGNSA come from the germline V gene. CDR3 protein: CASSLDSSRNNEQFF. The CDR3 nucleotides are TGTGCCAGCAGCTTAGATTCATCCAGGAACAATGAGCAGTTCTTC.

About this clonotype: With a much larger clone just one base away, this may be a read error. J is TRBJ2-4 and V is TRBV10-3; 7 bases are shared with TRBD1. This CDR3 spans 16 amino acids. Unmatched junction bases numbered 18, after V lost 3 bases and J lost 13 bases. Germline-derived CDR1 and CDR2 are ENHRY and SYGVKD. The DNA for the CDR3 is TGTGCCATCAGTGACCTTAGACAGGGTGTCTACAATGAGCAGTACTTC. As protein: CAISDLRQGVYNEQYF.

Note on this clonotype: A much bigger clone sits one base away, suggesting this may be a read error. The chain has TRBV7-6 and TRBJ2-4; TRBD2 aligns across 7 bases. This CDR3 contains 13 residues. Germline V gene data show CDR1 as SGHVS and CDR2 as FNYEAQ. V shed 7 bases and J 15 bases; nucleotides not matched to a gene: 15. CDR3 sequence reads: CASTDGRDYERYF. For the CDR3, the DNA is TGTGCCAGCACCGATGGACGGGACTACGAGCGGTACTTC.

The chain recombines TRBV12-3 or TRBV12-4 with TRBJ2-6; a weak D match, TRBD2 (7 bases). This CDR3 has 15 amino acids. Trimming stripped 8 bases from V and 2 bases from J, with 13 bases between. The CDR3 loop is CASRGAGPGANVLTF. In DNA, the CDR3 is TGTGCCAGCCGGGGGGCTGGCCCTGGGGCCAACGTCCTGACTTTC.

The chain joins TRBV6-5 to TRBJ1-1; the D is unclear. Germline lookup yields CDR1 MNHEY and CDR2 SVGAGI. V lost 5 bases and J lost 1, with 17 bases in between. The CDR3 runs 16 residues. Here the CDR3 reads CASSLSHGLGNTEAFF. The CDR3 DNA reads as TGTGCCAGCAGTCTATCACATGGGCTGGGGAACACTGAAGCTTTCTTT.

The chain couples TRBV5-1 to TRBJ2-1; TRBD1 agrees at 7 bases. The junction had 8 bases not matched to a gene; V was cut back by 4 bases and J by 4 bases. From germline, CDR1 is SGHRS and CDR2 YFSETQ. The CDR3 spans 15 residues. The CDR3 reads CASSLGQVKYNEQFF. Here the CDR3 DNA reads TGCGCCAGCAGCCTTGGACAGGTGAAATACAATGAGCAGTTCTTC.

The CDR3 DNA is TGTGCCAGCAGTCGGCGGGGAGGGGGCACAGATACGCAGTATTTT. Translating gives CASSRRGGGTDTQYF. The chain uses TRBV7-2 and TRBJ2-3; TRBD2 matches 7 bases. This CDR3 region has 15 residues. Germline trimming cut 6 bases from V and 1 base from J; bases unmatched to any gene: 7. Germline-derived CDR1 and CDR2 are SGHTA and FQGNSA. The full variable domain, in which reference TRBV7-2 and TRBJ2-3 provide the parts outside the CDR3, is GAGVSQSPSNKVTEKGKDVELRCDPISGHTALYWYRQSLGQGLEFLIYFQGNSAPDKSGLPSDRFSAERTGGSVSTLTIQRTQQEDSAVYLCASSRRGGGTDTQYFGPGTRLTVL.